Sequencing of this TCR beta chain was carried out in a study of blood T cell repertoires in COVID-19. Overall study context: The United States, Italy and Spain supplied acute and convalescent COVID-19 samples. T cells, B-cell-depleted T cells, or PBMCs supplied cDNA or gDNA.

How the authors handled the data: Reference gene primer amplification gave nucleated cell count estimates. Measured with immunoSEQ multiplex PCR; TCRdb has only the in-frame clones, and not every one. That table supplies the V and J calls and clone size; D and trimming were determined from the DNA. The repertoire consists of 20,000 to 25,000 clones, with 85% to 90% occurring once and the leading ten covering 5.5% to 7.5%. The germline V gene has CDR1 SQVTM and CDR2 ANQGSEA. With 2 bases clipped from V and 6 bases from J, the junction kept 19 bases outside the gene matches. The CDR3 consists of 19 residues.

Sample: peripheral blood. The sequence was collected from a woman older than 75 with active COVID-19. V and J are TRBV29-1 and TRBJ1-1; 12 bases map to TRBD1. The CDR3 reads CSVERWGQGASTPPAEAFF. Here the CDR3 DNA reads TGCAGCGTTGAAAGGTGGGGACAGGGGGCATCTACCCCTCCAGCTGAAGCTTTCTTT.